This TCR beta chain was profiled in a study of cytomegalovirus exposure and HLA in healthy donors. Findings and limits, study-wide: Earlier analysis found most TCR beta V segments productive about 87% or about 30% of the time. A later analysis linked 15,000 to 20,000 TCR beta sequences to HLA alleles at 0.05 false discovery rate. In a later analysis, V- and J-gene trimming of beta chains associated with a DCLRE1C missense variant, replicated independently.

As concerns this clone: The target antigen is unknown.

PCR involved 60 Vbeta and 13 Jbeta primers. The data were produced by immunoSEQ multiplex PCR, yet TCRdb's version contains in-frame clones alone and is incomplete. The sample has some 140,000 clones, and its top ten clones hold 1.5% to 2%. With V trimmed by 2 bases and J by 0 bases, 17 bases remained unmatched. Germline CDR1 MDHEN, CDR2 SYDVKM. This CDR3 contains 22 residues. The V gene is TRBV28, the J gene TRBJ2-1; 12 bases are shared with TRBD2. This receptor was identified in a woman aged 55-70 years in good health and CMV-seronegative. Sequencing was performed on PBMCs. The CDR3 nucleotides are TGTGCCAGCAGTTTAATGACCGGACTAGCGGGGAGAGAGGAAAGCTCCTACAATGAGCAGTTCTTC. Encoded protein: CASSLMTGLAGREESSYNEQFF. Filled out from reference TRBV28 and TRBJ2-1, the complete variable domain reads DVKVTQSSRYLVKRTGEKVFLECVQDMDHENMFWYRQDPGLGLRLIYFSYDVKMKEKGDIPEGYSVSREKKERFSLILESASTNQTSMYLCASSLMTGLAGREESSYNEQFFGPGTRLTVL.